This T cell receptor (beta chain) was sequenced in a study of T cell repertoires in cytomegalovirus infection. Overall study context: Carrying CMV and the relevant HLA type showed in public TCR beta signatures.

TCRdb reanalysed the reads using MiXCR and keeps one entry per CDR3 protein. The table has fewer than 700,000 distinct CDR3 sequences, 24% seen once. Germline V lookup: CDR1 LNHNV, CDR2 YYDKDF (reference sequence). V was shortened by 6 bases and J by 7 bases, with 15 bases between the two germline ends. The CDR3 consists of 14 residues. The sequenced sample consisted of CD8+ T cells from PBMCs. This sequence joins TRBV15 and TRBJ2-2; a weak D match, TRBD2 (6 bases). This clonotype originated in a human donor in good health (CMV status not recorded). Some clones in this sample may be carry-over from other donors' samples. CDR3 in amino acids: CATSFGAGFGELFF. The CDR3 coding sequence is TGTGCCACCAGTTTTGGGGCGGGGTTCGGGGAGCTGTTTTTT.